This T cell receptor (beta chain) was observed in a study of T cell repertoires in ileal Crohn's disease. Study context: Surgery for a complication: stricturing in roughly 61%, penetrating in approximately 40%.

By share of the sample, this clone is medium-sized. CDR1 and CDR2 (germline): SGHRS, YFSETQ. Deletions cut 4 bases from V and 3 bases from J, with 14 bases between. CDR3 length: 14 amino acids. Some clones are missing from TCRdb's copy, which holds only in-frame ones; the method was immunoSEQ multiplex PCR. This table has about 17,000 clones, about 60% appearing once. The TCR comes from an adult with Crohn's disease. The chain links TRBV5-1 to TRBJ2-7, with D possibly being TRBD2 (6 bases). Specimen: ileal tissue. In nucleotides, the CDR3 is TGCGCCAGCAGCCCGGGGGAGCGTCTCTACGAGCAGTACTTC. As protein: CASSPGERLYEQYF.